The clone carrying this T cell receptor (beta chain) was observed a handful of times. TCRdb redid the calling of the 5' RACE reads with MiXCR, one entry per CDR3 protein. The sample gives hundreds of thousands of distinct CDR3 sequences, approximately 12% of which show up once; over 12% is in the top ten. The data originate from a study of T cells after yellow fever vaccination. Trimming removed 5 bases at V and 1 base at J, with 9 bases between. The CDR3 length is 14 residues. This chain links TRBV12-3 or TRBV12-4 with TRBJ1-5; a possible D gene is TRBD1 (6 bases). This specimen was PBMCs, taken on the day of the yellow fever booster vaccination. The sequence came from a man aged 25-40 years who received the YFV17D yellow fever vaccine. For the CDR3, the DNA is TGTGCCAGCAGTGACAGGAAAAGCAATCAGCCCCAGCATTTT. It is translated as CASSDRKSNQPQHF.